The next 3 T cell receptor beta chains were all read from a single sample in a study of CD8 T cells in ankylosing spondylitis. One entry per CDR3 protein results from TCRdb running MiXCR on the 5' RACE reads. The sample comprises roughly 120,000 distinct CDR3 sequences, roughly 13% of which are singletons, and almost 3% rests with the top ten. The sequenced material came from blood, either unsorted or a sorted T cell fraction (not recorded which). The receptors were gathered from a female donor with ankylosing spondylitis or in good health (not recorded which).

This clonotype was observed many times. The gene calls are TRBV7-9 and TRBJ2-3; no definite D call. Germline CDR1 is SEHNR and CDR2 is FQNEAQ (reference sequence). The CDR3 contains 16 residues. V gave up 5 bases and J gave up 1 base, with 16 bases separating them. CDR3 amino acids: CASSPSIGYGTDTQYF. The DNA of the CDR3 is TGTGCCAGCAGCCCCTCGATAGGGTACGGCACAGATACGCAGTATTTT.

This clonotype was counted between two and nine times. The CDR3 protein is CASSFTSATQGGGYTF. The CDR3 DNA is TGTGCCAGCAGTTTTACGTCGGCAACCCAAGGAGGTGGCTACACCTTC. The genes are TRBV28 and TRBJ1-2; unclear D gene. Germline V gene data show CDR1 as MDHEN and CDR2 as SYDVKM. Trimming removed 3 bases at V and 7 bases at J, with 21 bases between. This CDR3 has 16 residues.

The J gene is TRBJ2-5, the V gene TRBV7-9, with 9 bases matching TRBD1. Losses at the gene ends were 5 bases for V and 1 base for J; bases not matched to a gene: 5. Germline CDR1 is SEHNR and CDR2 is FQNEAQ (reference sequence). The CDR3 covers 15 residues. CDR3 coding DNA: TGTGCCAGCAGCACCACAGGGGGCCCCCAAGAGACCCAGTACTTC. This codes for CASSTTGGPQETQYF.